These T cell receptor beta chains were read from a single sample in a study of blood T cell repertoires in COVID-19. Measured with immunoSEQ multiplex PCR; TCRdb has only the in-frame clones, and not every one. The data show about 140,000 clones, around 81% seen once. The specimen was peripheral blood. The receptor set was obtained from a human donor in a cohort sampled during active COVID-19. Both conserved end residues are part of each CDR3. The D gene is left open where the match is weak. Only part of the rows carry a size: once, few, many, or a class if the clone is expanded.

d_call j_call v_call clone_size cdr3_nt cdr3_aa
TRBD1 TRBJ2-7 TRBV6-5 - TGTGCCAGCGGCGCCGGGACAGCCTACGAGCAGTACTTC CASGAGTAYEQYF
- TRBJ1-6 TRBV28 - TGTGCCAGCAGCCCTACGGGACTGAGCCTCATCTCACCCCTCCACTTT CASSPTGLSLISPLHF
TRBD1 TRBJ1-5 TRBV24-1 - TGTGCCACCAGTGGACAGGGACGGTATAGCAATCAGCCCCAGCATTTT CATSGQGRYSNQPQHF
TRBD2 TRBJ2-5 TRBV2 few TGTGCCAACAGGCTGGGACTAGCGGGGGGGCGGGAGACCCAGTACTTC CANRLGLAGGRETQYF
- TRBJ1-5 TRBV6-6 once TGTGCCAGCAGTTCAGGGGATCAGCCCCAGCATTTT CASSSGDQPQHF
- TRBJ2-7 TRBV5-3 - TGTGCCAGAAGCTTGGGGCCCCTTGCTAGATCCTACGAGCAGTACTTC CARSLGPLARSYEQYF
- TRBJ2-1 TRBV19 - TGTGCCAGTAGTCCTCCGGGACTGCAACACAATGAGCAGTTCTTC CASSPPGLQHNEQFF
- TRBJ2-7 TRBV5-1 - TGCGCCAGCAGCTTGATGGCGGTATCTGACGAGCAGTACTTC CASSLMAVSDEQYF
TRBD1 TRBJ1-1 TRBV7-9 once TGTGCCAGCAGCTTAGTAGGGACAGGGAAAGCTTTCTTT CASSLVGTGKAFF
TRBD1 TRBJ2-7 TRBV3-1/TRBV3-2 few TGTGCCAGCAGCCCCCGGACAGGGGGCGTATGGGAGCAGTACTTC CASSPRTGGVWEQYF
- TRBJ1-1 TRBV9 - TGTGCCAGCAGCCCGGAGGGGCGGAAAGCTTTCTTT CASSPEGRKAFF
- TRBJ1-2 TRBV7-3 few TGTGCCAGCAGCTTAGATGGAGTCGCGGGCAGGTTTAATGGCTACACCTTC CASSLDGVAGRFNGYTF
TRBD1 TRBJ1-2 TRBV7-9 - TGTGCCAGCAGAACGACAGGGGGGAACTATGGCTACACCTTC CASRTTGGNYGYTF
- TRBJ2-7 TRBV5-1 - TGCGCCAGCAGCTCGTCCTCCTACGAGCAGTACTTC CASSSSSYEQYF
- TRBJ2-2 TRBV28 - TGTGCCAGCAATGGCAACGCGAACACCGGGGAGCTGTTTTTT CASNGNANTGELFF
- TRBJ2-5 TRBV21-1 - TGTGCCAGCATCCTAAGGGGGGGGCGGAAAGAGACCCAGTACTTC CASILRGGRKETQYF
- TRBJ2-7 TRBV21-1 once TGTGCCAGCAGCAAAGACGGTGGGGACAGGTACCCCTACGAGCAGTACTTC CASSKDGGDRYPYEQYF
TRBD2 TRBJ2-1 TRBV5-8 - TGTGCCAGCAGCTCACGGCGAGCGGGGGAAAACAATGAGCAGTTCTTC CASSSRRAGENNEQFF
TRBD1 TRBJ1-2 TRBV10-2 - TGCGCCAGCAGTGAGTCCGGGACAGCCTGGGGTAACTATGGCTACACCTTC CASSESGTAWGNYGYTF
TRBD2 TRBJ2-5 TRBV5-1 - TGCGCCAGCAGCTTGGAGGGGACTAGTGGAGAGACCCAGTACTTC CASSLEGTSGETQYF
- TRBJ1-6 TRBV28 - TGTGCCAGCAGTTTCGGCAGGATTTTACGGAATTCACCCCTCCACTTT CASSFGRILRNSPLHF
- TRBJ2-7 TRBV3-1/TRBV3-2 - TGTGCCAGCAGCCAAGCCCCGGGACAACTTGGCGAGCAGTACTTC CASSQAPGQLGEQYF
- TRBJ2-2 TRBV24-1 - TGTGCCACCAGCAGGGCTAACACCGGGGAGCTGTTTTTT CATSRANTGELFF
TRBD2 TRBJ2-3 TRBV10-3 - TGTGCCATCAGTGGTTTGACTAGCGGGGTGGCAGATACGCAGTATTTT CAISGLTSGVADTQYF
TRBD1 TRBJ2-3 TRBV5-1 once TGCGCCAGCAGCTTCTCGACAGGGGGCGCGGGCACAGATACGCAGTATTTT CASSFSTGGAGTDTQYF
TRBD2 TRBJ2-1 TRBV6-6 - TGTGCCAGCATCCTCGGGACTAGCGGGGGGCCGTCTAAGCAGTTCTTC CASILGTSGGPSKQFF
TRBD2 TRBJ2-6 TRBV4-2 - TGTGCCAGCAGCCATGCAAGCGGGGCCTCTGGGGCCAACGTCCTGACTTTC CASSHASGASGANVLTF
TRBD1 TRBJ2-3 TRBV5-4 - TGTGCCAGCAGCTTCTCCGGGACAGGGTTCACAGATACGCAGTATTTT CASSFSGTGFTDTQYF
- TRBJ1-6 TRBV19 few TGTGCCAGTACCACAGGTGCCCCACCCCTCCACTTT CASTTGAPPLHF
- TRBJ2-7 TRBV6-6 - TGTGCCAGCAGGAAGGAGTACGAGCAGTACTTC CASRKEYEQYF
TRBD1 TRBJ2-2 TRBV5-1 - TGCGCCAGCAGCCACCCGGACAGGGAGACCGGGGAGCTGTTTTTT CASSHPDRETGELFF
- TRBJ2-2 TRBV2 - TGTGCCAGCACACTGGACACTGAGATATCCGGGGAGCTGTTTTTT CASTLDTEISGELFF
- TRBJ2-3 TRBV19 - TGTGCCAGTAGTATGATGCGGGGGCCCTCTAGCACAGATACGCAGTATTTT CASSMMRGPSSTDTQYF
TRBD1 TRBJ1-4 TRBV5-8 - TGTGCCAGCAGCTTGGGACAGGGGGCGCACGAAAAACTGTTTTTT CASSLGQGAHEKLFF
- TRBJ2-2 TRBV7-8 - TGTGCCAGCAGCCGCGAAATCGGCGGGGAGCTGTTTTTT CASSREIGGELFF
- TRBJ2-3 TRBV7-7 - TGTGCTAGCAGCCCAGGGCCGTTCACAGATACGCAGTATTTT CASSPGPFTDTQYF
- TRBJ2-7 TRBV24-1 - TGTGCCACCAGTGAATCGGAATGGCGGTACGAGCAGTACTTC CATSESEWRYEQYF
TRBD1 TRBJ2-1 TRBV28 - TGTGCCAGCACTTTAGGGGGCCGGGATGAGCAGTTCTTC CASTLGGRDEQFF
TRBD1 TRBJ1-2 TRBV2 - TGTGCCAGCACCCCGGGACAGGGACGCTATGGCTACACCTTC CASTPGQGRYGYTF
- TRBJ1-4 TRBV11-2 - TGTGCCAGCAGCTTAGGTTTTCCGGGATCCTCAACTAATGAAAAACTGTTTTTT CASSLGFPGSSTNEKLFF
- TRBJ1-1 TRBV7-9 - TGTGCCAGCAGCTTAGCGGCGGGTCGGGTTGGGGCTTTCTTT CASSLAAGRVGAFF
TRBD2 TRBJ2-1 TRBV5-1 - TGCGCCAGTTCGGGACTAGCGGGTTCAGGTGAGCAGTTCTTC CASSGLAGSGEQFF
- TRBJ2-5 TRBV7-8 - TGTGCCAGCAGCTTAGGGCCTGGAGAGACCCAGTACTTC CASSLGPGETQYF
TRBD1 TRBJ1-6 TRBV19 - TGTGCCAGTAGTAAAATGCCCGGACAGGGCTTCCGTAATTCACCCCTCCACTTT CASSKMPGQGFRNSPLHF
TRBD1 TRBJ1-6 TRBV5-1 - TGCGCCAGCAGCCAGGGGGAGATTAATTCACCCCTCCACTTT CASSQGEINSPLHF
TRBD1 TRBJ1-2 TRBV19 - TGTGCCAGTAGTATAGATTGGACAGGGGCCGTTGGCTACACCTTC CASSIDWTGAVGYTF
- TRBJ1-1 TRBV5-1 - TGCGCCAGCAGCCCCCTCCGGGGGGAAACGATTATGAACACTGAAGCTTTCTTT CASSPLRGETIMNTEAFF